What follows are 14 T cell receptor beta chains derived from one specimen sequenced in a study of blood T cell repertoires in COVID-19. This table comes from immunoSEQ multiplex PCR, and its TCRdb copy is limited to in-frame clones, with some not included. The repertoire holds a few hundred thousand clones, with about 90% as singletons. The sequenced material came from peripheral blood. The receptors were sampled from a man aged 35-49 years with acute or convalescent COVID-19.

The chain employs TRBV9 and TRBJ2-4, with TRBD2 matching 7 bases. The J segment lost 6 bases and the V segment lost 1 base, leaving 7 bases of the junction unmatched. The CDR3 spans 15 residues. CDR1 is SGDLS and CDR2 is YYNGEE in the germline V gene. This CDR3 is CASSVSGDGLNIQYF. In DNA, the CDR3 is TGTGCCAGCAGCGTAAGCGGGGACGGACTAAACATTCAGTACTTC. Combining the CDR3 with reference TRBV9 and TRBJ2-4 gives the whole variable domain DSGVTQTPKHLITATGQRVTLRCSPRSGDLSVYWYQQSLDQGLQFLIQYYNGEERAKGNILERFSAQQFPDLHSELNLSSLELGDSALYFCASSVSGDGLNIQYFGAGTRLSVL.

The V call is TRBV20-1, the J call TRBJ2-1; no clear D. The CDR3 sequence is 9 residues long. Trimming removed 3 bases from V and 8 bases from J, with 2 bases in between. Germline CDR1 reads DFQATT; CDR2 reads SNEGSKA (reference sequence). CDR3 protein: CSASYEQFF. The CDR3 region has the DNA TGCAGTGCTAGCTATGAGCAGTTCTTC.

The V and J genes are TRBV28 and TRBJ1-1; 8 bases are shared with TRBD1. Germline V CDR1 and CDR2: MDHEN, SYDVKM. The CDR3 covers 16 residues. V lost 6 bases and J lost 1; bases outside the gene matches: 10. The chain's CDR3 is CASSLIQGVGNTEAFF. The CDR3 DNA is TGTGCCAGCAGCCTGATACAGGGGGTGGGGAACACTGAAGCTTTCTTT.

The genes are TRBV6-6 and TRBJ2-7; TRBD2 agrees at 12 bases. The CDR3 runs to 16 residues. Germline CDR1 and CDR2: MNHNY and SVGAGI (reference sequence). The junction had 4 bases not matched to a gene; V was cut back by 2 bases and J by 2 bases. CDR3 in amino acids: CASSYGLAGGAYEQYF. The CDR3 DNA is TGTGCCAGCAGTTACGGCCTAGCGGGGGGGGCCTACGAGCAGTACTTC.

V and J are TRBV6-1 and TRBJ2-5, with TRBD1 as a possible D gene (9 bases). The CDR3 totals 18 residues. Germline V CDR1 and CDR2: MNHNS, SASEGT. Trimming pared 4 bases from V and 4 bases from J, leaving 25 bases between. The DNA of the CDR3 is TGTGCCAGCAGTGCTCGCATCGGGGGGGGACAGGGTGCAGAGACCCAGTACTTC. Its protein product is CASSARIGGGQGAETQYF.

The chain is built from TRBV12-3 or TRBV12-4 and TRBJ1-3; D remains ambiguous. This CDR3 spans 13 amino acids. Trimming left V 5 bases short and J 2 bases short, with 7 bases between. The CDR3 DNA reads TGTGCCAGCAGTCGGGGTGCTGGAAACACCATATATTTT. It translates to CASSRGAGNTIYF.

J is TRBJ1-1 and V is TRBV5-1, with 8 bases aligning to TRBD1. Germline V gene data show CDR1 as SGHRS and CDR2 as YFSETQ. The V gene end was trimmed by 4 bases and the J gene end by 0 bases; junction bases not matched to a gene: 11. The CDR3 runs 17 residues. This chain's CDR3 is CASSTRGTGPMNTEAFF. The CDR3 DNA reads TGCGCCAGCAGCACAAGGGGGACAGGCCCCATGAACACTGAAGCTTTCTTT.

This chain joins TRBV18 and TRBJ2-1, with 9 bases aligning to TRBD1. The CDR3 runs to 15 residues. Germline V gene sequence: CDR1 KGHSH, CDR2 LQKENI. The junction had 0 bases not matched to a gene; V was cut back by 0 bases and J by 3 bases. As DNA, the CDR3 is TGTGCCAGCTCACCACCGACAGGGGGCTACAATGAGCAGTTCTTC. Protein product: CASSPPTGGYNEQFF.

CDR3 protein: CASSRGTAVETQYF. For the CDR3, the DNA is TGCGCCAGCAGCCGGGGGACAGCTGTGGAGACCCAGTACTTC. The chain joins TRBV4-1 to TRBJ2-5, with 7 bases aligning to TRBD1. The CDR3 spans 14 residues. From germline, CDR1 is MGHRA and CDR2 YSYEKL. The V gene end was trimmed by 4 bases and the J gene end by 5 bases; junction bases not matched to a gene: 7.

This clone is a singleton in its sample. The chain couples TRBV2 to TRBJ1-5; D unresolved. This CDR3 spans 14 amino acids. Trimming took 1 base from V and 6 from J, leaving 10 bases between them. Germline CDR1 reads SNHLY; CDR2 reads FYNNEI. CDR3 in amino acids: CASSEGLSSQPQHF. CDR3 bases: TGTGCCAGCAGTGAAGGACTCTCGAGTCAGCCCCAGCATTTT.

The chain joins TRBV25-1 to TRBJ2-2, with 7 bases matching TRBD1. Trimming removed 6 bases from V and 7 bases from J; junction bases left unmatched: 2. The CDR3 has 12 residues. Germline CDR1 MGHDK, CDR2 SYGVNS. CDR3 sequence: CASRGQVGELFF. The CDR3 DNA reads as TGTGCCAGCAGAGGACAGGTCGGGGAGCTGTTTTTT.

CDR3 DNA: TGTGCCAGCAGTTTCCGTGCACCAGGCAGGCCGGGGGGTTACGAGCAGTACTTC. As protein: CASSFRAPGRPGGYEQYF. V and J are TRBV27 and TRBJ2-7, with 7 bases fitting TRBD2. V trimming: 3 bases; J trimming: 4 bases; junction bases outside the gene matches: 18. The CDR3 covers 18 residues. Germline CDR1 reads MNHEY; CDR2 reads SMNVEV (reference sequence).

The CDR3, as DNA: TGCGCCAGCAGCCAAGATTTGGGGGCTGAAAAACTGTTTTTT. Amino acids: CASSQDLGAEKLFF. The V and J genes are TRBV4-3 and TRBJ1-4, with D perhaps TRBD1 (6 bases). Per germline, CDR1 LGHNA and CDR2 YSLEER. The CDR3 has 14 amino acids. V lost 0 bases and J lost 7, with 9 bases in between.

A few counts support this clone. This rearrangement joins TRBV4-1 to TRBJ2-2; maybe TRBD2 (6 bases). CDR3 length equals 15 residues. The germline gives CDR1 MGHRA, CDR2 YSYEKL. V lost 2 bases and J 6 bases, leaving 13 bases between the germline ends. CDR3 in DNA: TGCGCCAGCAGCCAATCGCGGGGTTCGTCCGGGGAGCTGTTTTTT. This encodes CASSQSRGSSGELFF.